The present T cell receptor (beta chain) was sequenced within a study of Graves' ophthalmopathy and Graves' hyperthyroidism. Study conclusions and caveats: Distinction of ophthalmopathy from stable hyperthyroidism by a 13-signature model reached approximately 89% sensitivity and just under 84% specificity.

Amplification of the TCR beta CDR3 regions used RNA transcripts (as template). An initial RT-PCR round employing HTBI primers preceded a second-round multiplex PCR. Using its own MiXCR run on the multiplex PCR reads, TCRdb lists one record per CDR3 protein. The sample includes about 180,000 distinct CDR3 sequences, approximately 38% of them seen just once. Germline CDR1 SQVTM, CDR2 ANQGSEA. Unmatched junction bases numbered 20, after V lost 5 bases and J lost 5 bases. The CDR3 is 17 amino acids. With respect to this clonotype: Its target is unknown.

The chain carries TRBV29-1 and TRBJ2-5, with TRBD1 matching over 7 bases. Sequencing used peripheral blood. The source of this sequence is a woman aged 35 to 49 with Graves' ophthalmopathy. As DNA, the CDR3 is TGCAGCGTTTACGGATCGTCAACGACAGGGCCTACTGAGACCCAGTACTTC. This gives the protein CSVYGSSTTGPTETQYF. Based on the CDR3 plus reference TRBV29-1 and TRBJ2-5, the full variable domain is SAVISQKPSRDICQRGTSLTIQCQVDSQVTMMFWYRQQPGQSLTLIATANQGSEATYESGFVIDKFPISRPNLTFSTLTVSNMSPEDSSIYLCSVYGSSTTGPTETQYFGPGTRLLVL.